The rows below give T cell receptor beta chains drawn from one sample of a study of blood T cell repertoires in COVID-19. Method: immunoSEQ multiplex PCR; TCRdb's copy keeps in-frame clones and lacks some. The data contain under 150,000 clones, roughly nine tenths of them singletons. Sequencing was performed on peripheral blood. The origin of the receptors is a man aged 50-60 years with active COVID-19. Each CDR3 is given with its conserved first and last residue. The D gene is left open where the match is weak. Rows give clone size only sometimes, using once, few, many, or a class for an expanded clone.

j_call: TRBJ2-4; clone_size: .; v_call: TRBV6-6; d_call: TRBD2; cdr3_aa: CASSSQGTSMNIQYF; cdr3_nt: TGTGCCAGCAGTTCCCAAGGGACTAGTATGAACATTCAGTACTTC
j_call: TRBJ2-3; clone_size: .; v_call: TRBV7-8; d_call: TRBD2; cdr3_aa: CASRSLGGGSTDTQYF; cdr3_nt: TGTGCCAGCAGAAGCCTCGGGGGGGGGAGCACAGATACGCAGTATTTT
j_call: TRBJ1-3; clone_size: once; v_call: TRBV6-5; d_call: .; cdr3_aa: CASSRGTSGNTIYF; cdr3_nt: TGTGCCAGCAGCCGCGGGACCTCTGGAAACACCATATATTTT
j_call: TRBJ2-1; clone_size: .; v_call: TRBV19; d_call: .; cdr3_aa: CASTQGSSSYNEQFF; cdr3_nt: TGTGCCAGTACTCAGGGGTCGAGCTCCTACAATGAGCAGTTCTTC
j_call: TRBJ2-3; clone_size: once; v_call: TRBV19; d_call: TRBD2; cdr3_aa: CASSSSSGRAETQYF; cdr3_nt: TGTGCCAGTAGTAGTTCTAGCGGGAGGGCTGAGACGCAGTATTTT
j_call: TRBJ1-5; clone_size: few; v_call: TRBV30; d_call: TRBD1; cdr3_aa: CAWSRTGVPPTPQHF; cdr3_nt: TGTGCCTGGAGTCGGACAGGGGTCCCTCCTACGCCCCAGCATTTT
j_call: TRBJ2-5; clone_size: .; v_call: TRBV18; d_call: TRBD1; cdr3_aa: CASSSYTGQGETQYF; cdr3_nt: TGTGCCAGCTCATCCTACACGGGACAGGGGGAGACCCAGTACTTC
j_call: TRBJ2-1; clone_size: .; v_call: TRBV5-4; d_call: TRBD1; cdr3_aa: CASSQDRGRFNEQFF; cdr3_nt: TGTGCCAGCAGCCAAGACAGGGGGCGCTTCAATGAGCAGTTCTTC
j_call: TRBJ1-1; clone_size: .; v_call: TRBV5-6; d_call: .; cdr3_aa: CASRWTVPNTEAFF; cdr3_nt: TGTGCCAGCAGATGGACAGTCCCGAACACTGAAGCTTTCTTT
j_call: TRBJ2-5; clone_size: .; v_call: TRBV21-1; d_call: .; cdr3_aa: CASSNLTSGRAGETQYF; cdr3_nt: TGTGCCAGCAGCAACCTGACTAGCGGGAGGGCTGGCGAGACCCAGTACTTC
j_call: TRBJ1-3; clone_size: .; v_call: TRBV2; d_call: .; cdr3_aa: CASTRYTAGNTIYF; cdr3_nt: TGTGCCAGCACTCGGTATACAGCTGGAAACACCATATATTTT
j_call: TRBJ2-5; clone_size: .; v_call: TRBV6-5; d_call: TRBD2; cdr3_aa: CASSHGGGIQETQYF; cdr3_nt: TGTGCCAGCAGCCACGGCGGGGGGATCCAAGAGACCCAGTACTTC
j_call: TRBJ2-1; clone_size: .; v_call: TRBV3-1/TRBV3-2; d_call: TRBD2; cdr3_aa: CASSPKLAGGLGQFF; cdr3_nt: TGTGCCAGCAGCCCGAAACTAGCGGGGGGGCTTGGGCAGTTCTTC
j_call: TRBJ2-2; clone_size: .; v_call: TRBV29-1; d_call: TRBD1; cdr3_aa: CSVRTGPTGELFF; cdr3_nt: TGCAGCGTTAGGACAGGCCCAACCGGGGAGCTGTTTTTT
j_call: TRBJ2-1; clone_size: .; v_call: TRBV10-3; d_call: TRBD2; cdr3_aa: CAISESSGTYNEQFF; cdr3_nt: TGTGCCATCAGTGAGTCTAGCGGGACCTACAATGAGCAGTTCTTC
j_call: TRBJ1-1; clone_size: .; v_call: TRBV2; d_call: .; cdr3_aa: CASTQSAVNTEAFF; cdr3_nt: TGTGCCAGCACCCAATCCGCGGTGAACACTGAAGCTTTCTTT
j_call: TRBJ2-2; clone_size: few; v_call: TRBV29-1; d_call: .; cdr3_aa: CSVKQGRSGELFF; cdr3_nt: TGCAGCGTGAAACAGGGGAGGAGCGGGGAGCTGTTTTTT
j_call: TRBJ2-7; clone_size: .; v_call: TRBV13; d_call: TRBD1; cdr3_aa: CASSSRQGQSYEQYF; cdr3_nt: TGTGCCAGCAGCTCCCGACAGGGCCAATCCTACGAGCAGTACTTC
j_call: TRBJ1-1; clone_size: .; v_call: TRBV19; d_call: TRBD1; cdr3_aa: CASSMRAPGQGANTEAFF; cdr3_nt: TGTGCCAGTAGTATGAGGGCACCGGGACAGGGTGCGAACACTGAAGCTTTCTTT
j_call: TRBJ2-7; clone_size: .; v_call: TRBV19; d_call: TRBD2; cdr3_aa: CASSQPGLAGDYEQYF; cdr3_nt: TGTGCCAGTAGTCAACCGGGACTAGCGGGGGACTACGAGCAGTACTTC
j_call: TRBJ1-6; clone_size: .; v_call: TRBV6-5; d_call: .; cdr3_aa: CASSYSGRKNSPLHF; cdr3_nt: TGTGCCAGCAGTTACTCGGGGCGGAAAAATTCACCCCTCCACTTT
j_call: TRBJ1-2; clone_size: .; v_call: TRBV5-4; d_call: TRBD1; cdr3_aa: CASSFGQGIQGYTF; cdr3_nt: TGTGCCAGCAGCTTTGGACAGGGGATACAGGGCTACACCTTC
j_call: TRBJ2-3; clone_size: .; v_call: TRBV19; d_call: TRBD2; cdr3_aa: CASRVHTSGRDADTQYF; cdr3_nt: TGTGCCAGTAGAGTCCATACTAGCGGAAGGGATGCAGATACGCAGTATTTT
j_call: TRBJ2-2; clone_size: .; v_call: TRBV11-3; d_call: TRBD2; cdr3_aa: CASSPLAGKNTGELFF; cdr3_nt: TGTGCCAGCAGCCCTCTAGCGGGAAAAAACACCGGGGAGCTGTTTTTT
j_call: TRBJ2-3; clone_size: .; v_call: TRBV27; d_call: .; cdr3_aa: CASSFGRQHTDTQYF; cdr3_nt: TGTGCCAGCAGTTTCGGGAGACAACACACAGATACGCAGTATTTT
j_call: TRBJ1-1; clone_size: .; v_call: TRBV5-6; d_call: .; cdr3_aa: CASSFLSSEAFF; cdr3_nt: TGTGCCAGCAGCTTCCTGAGTAGTGAAGCTTTCTTT
j_call: TRBJ2-3; clone_size: .; v_call: TRBV19; d_call: .; cdr3_aa: CASRTGPDTQYF; cdr3_nt: TGTGCCAGTAGGACAGGTCCAGATACGCAGTATTTT
j_call: TRBJ2-2; clone_size: .; v_call: TRBV9; d_call: TRBD2; cdr3_aa: CASSVELAGTGELFF; cdr3_nt: TGTGCCAGCAGCGTAGAACTAGCGGGTACCGGGGAGCTGTTTTTT
j_call: TRBJ2-5; clone_size: .; v_call: TRBV11-2; d_call: .; cdr3_aa: CASRSLGGERETQYF; cdr3_nt: TGTGCCAGCAGAAGCTTAGGGGGGGAGAGGGAGACCCAGTACTTC
j_call: TRBJ2-5; clone_size: few; v_call: TRBV7-9; d_call: .; cdr3_aa: CASSPRGTQYF; cdr3_nt: TGTGCCAGCAGCCCCCGGGGGACCCAGTACTTC
j_call: TRBJ1-5; clone_size: few; v_call: TRBV5-1; d_call: TRBD1; cdr3_aa: CASSLTGGVGNQPQHF; cdr3_nt: TGCGCCAGCAGCTTGACAGGGGGCGTAGGCAATCAGCCCCAGCATTTT
j_call: TRBJ2-1; clone_size: once; v_call: TRBV4-1; d_call: TRBD2; cdr3_aa: CASSHPNGRGGRNEQFF; cdr3_nt: TGCGCCAGCAGCCACCCCAACGGACGGGGAGGGAGGAATGAGCAGTTCTTC
j_call: TRBJ1-4; clone_size: .; v_call: TRBV12-3/TRBV12-4; d_call: .; cdr3_aa: CASSFGEKLFF; cdr3_nt: TGTGCCAGCAGTTTCGGTGAAAAACTGTTTTTT
j_call: TRBJ2-7; clone_size: .; v_call: TRBV6-6; d_call: .; cdr3_aa: CASSTPPYPSSYEQYF; cdr3_nt: TGTGCCAGCAGTACCCCTCCCTACCCGAGCTCCTACGAGCAGTACTTC
j_call: TRBJ2-7; clone_size: .; v_call: TRBV5-1; d_call: TRBD1; cdr3_aa: CASSLEGTGTYEQYF; cdr3_nt: TGCGCCAGCAGCTTGGAAGGGACAGGGACCTACGAGCAGTACTTC
j_call: TRBJ1-2; clone_size: .; v_call: TRBV6-5; d_call: .; cdr3_aa: CASRGDFQDYTF; cdr3_nt: TGTGCCAGCAGGGGGGACTTCCAAGACTACACCTTC
j_call: TRBJ1-3; clone_size: .; v_call: TRBV3-1/TRBV3-2; d_call: .; cdr3_aa: CASSQGHTSGNTIYF; cdr3_nt: TGTGCCAGCAGCCAAGGACACACCTCTGGAAACACCATATATTTT
j_call: TRBJ2-1; clone_size: .; v_call: TRBV6-5; d_call: .; cdr3_aa: CASSYSLQGGNEQFF; cdr3_nt: TGTGCCAGCAGTTACTCGTTACAGGGTGGAAATGAGCAGTTCTTC
j_call: TRBJ2-1; clone_size: .; v_call: TRBV27; d_call: TRBD1; cdr3_aa: CATTGEQGINNEQFF; cdr3_nt: TGTGCCACCACAGGGGAACAGGGGATCAACAATGAGCAGTTCTTC
j_call: TRBJ1-6; clone_size: .; v_call: TRBV6-5; d_call: .; cdr3_aa: CASSFEGDNSPLHF; cdr3_nt: TGTGCCAGCAGTTTCGAAGGAGATAATTCACCCCTCCACTTT
j_call: TRBJ2-5; clone_size: .; v_call: TRBV2; d_call: TRBD2; cdr3_aa: CASSERLAGVKTQYF; cdr3_nt: TGTGCCAGCAGTGAGAGACTAGCGGGAGTTAAGACCCAGTACTTC
j_call: TRBJ1-4; clone_size: .; v_call: TRBV2; d_call: TRBD1; cdr3_aa: CASTQTGGSKLFF; cdr3_nt: TGTGCCAGCACTCAAACAGGGGGATCAAAACTGTTTTTT